The present T cell receptor (beta chain) was sequenced within a study of cytomegalovirus exposure and HLA in healthy donors. Findings of the study overall: For most TCR beta V segments, an earlier analysis put the productive rate at about 90% or about 30% of the time.

A multiplex PCR was run with 60 Vbeta primers and 13 Jbeta primers. Measured with immunoSEQ multiplex PCR; TCRdb has only the in-frame clones, and not every one. This table holds approximately 150,000 clones, over 65% found once. For this clone: Its antigen remains unknown.

The CDR3 is 16 residues long. Trimming shortened V by 0 bases and J by 4 bases, and 14 bases separated the two germline ends. The germline V gene encodes CDR1 SGHDT and CDR2 YYEEEE. This clonotype was sampled from a man between 18 and 29 years old in good health and CMV-seropositive. The V call is TRBV5-6, the J call TRBJ1-3, with a weak D call TRBD1 (5 bases). The material sequenced was PBMCs. The CDR3 is CASSLDRGTRGNTIYF. The CDR3 bases are TGTGCCAGCAGCTTGGATCGGGGGACGAGGGGAAACACCATATATTTT.